This passage covers 10 T cell receptor beta chains from one sample sequenced in a study of identical twins. TCRdb redid the calling of the 5' RACE reads with MiXCR, one entry per CDR3 protein. The top ten hold 0.44% of the sample, which has a few hundred thousand distinct CDR3 sequences, roughly 15% seen once. This sample also belongs to another study, concerning yellow fever vaccine responses in identical twins.

Material for sequencing was CD4+ T cells sorted from blood. The receptors stem from a woman in her late teens or twenties in good health.

The chain has TRBV6-1 and TRBJ2-7; D uncertain. This CDR3 has 11 amino acids. V lost 3 bases and J lost 6, with 6 bases in between. Germline CDR1 MNHNS, CDR2 SASEGT. CDR3 bases: TGTGCCAGCAGTGACAATTCCGAGCAGTACTTC. Translating it yields CASSDNSEQYF.

This clonotype was seen a few times. The chain combines TRBV10-3 with TRBJ2-2; D call uncertain. Trimming left V 0 bases short and J 0 bases short, with 2 bases between. The CDR3 length is 14 residues. Germline loops: CDR1 ENHRY, CDR2 SYGVKD. CDR3: CAISESSNTGELFF. As DNA, the CDR3 is TGTGCCATCAGTGAGTCTTCGAACACCGGGGAGCTGTTTTTT.

This clonotype was seen a few times. CDR3 protein: CASSPYGLNTEAFF. The CDR3 DNA reads TGTGCCAGCAGTCCCTATGGGTTGAACACTGAAGCTTTCTTT. This chain uses TRBV28 with TRBJ1-1, with D unclear. The V end was cut by 5 bases, the J end by 0 bases, with 10 bases between. Germline CDR1 and CDR2: MDHEN and SYDVKM. The CDR3 has 14 amino acids.

This clonotype showed up just a few times. For the CDR3, the DNA is TGTGCCAGCAGTTACTCGCGACTCCCCGATAGGACGGCTTTCTTT. It is translated as CASSYSRLPDRTAFF. V gene TRBV6-5 combines with J gene TRBJ1-1; D gene uncertain. The germline gives CDR1 MNHEY, CDR2 SVGAGI. The CDR3 totals 15 residues. Trimming pared 0 bases from V and 11 bases from J, leaving 19 bases between.

This clonotype was seen only a few times. V gene TRBV6-2 or TRBV6-3 combines with J gene TRBJ2-5; the match to TRBD2 covers 7 bases. The CDR3 is made up of 19 amino acids. Germline CDR1 reads MNHEY; CDR2 reads SVGEGT. V lost 6 bases to trimming and J lost 2 bases; unmatched junction nucleotides: 21. CDR3 nucleotide sequence: TGTGCCAGCAGCCACCGTGGACCTGCGGGAGATCTTCTACAAGAGACCCAGTACTTC. The encoded protein is CASSHRGPAGDLLQETQYF.

The V gene is TRBV28, the J gene TRBJ2-2; TRBD2 matches 8 bases. This CDR3 is built from 17 residues. In germline, CDR1 is MDHEN, CDR2 SYDVKM. V lost 4 bases, J lost 3 bases, and 10 bases stayed unmatched. This CDR3 is CASSSYAGGGYTGELFF. The CDR3 DNA sequence: TGTGCCAGCAGTTCATACGCGGGGGGCGGATACACCGGGGAGCTGTTTTTT.

The chain couples TRBV12-3 or TRBV12-4 to TRBJ2-2; no reliable D call. This CDR3 has 15 amino acids. Trimming removed 4 bases from V and 0 bases from J, with 9 bases in between. CDR3 in DNA: TGTGCCAGCAGTTCACTATCAACGAACACCGGGGAGCTGTTTTTT. It is translated as CASSSLSTNTGELFF.

The J gene is TRBJ2-5, the V gene TRBV29-1, with 7 nucleotides matching TRBD1. CDR3 size: 13 residues. V trimming: 7 bases; J trimming: 1 base; junction bases outside the gene matches: 6. CDR1 is SQVTM, CDR2 ANQGSEA, per germline. The CDR3 sequence is CSGTDRSQETQYF. The CDR3 bases are TGCAGCGGGACGGACAGGAGCCAAGAGACCCAGTACTTC.

This clonotype showed up just a few times. This chain uses TRBV10-3 with TRBJ2-2; 7 bases line up with TRBD1. This CDR3 has 15 residues. CDR1 ENHRY and CDR2 SYGVKD come from the germline V gene. J lost 1 base, V lost 6 bases, and 5 bases had no gene match. The CDR3 sequence: CAIRTGDENTGELFF. The CDR3 DNA reads as TGTGCCATCAGAACAGGGGATGAGAACACCGGGGAGCTGTTTTTT.

This clonotype showed up just a few times. The chain uses TRBV20-1 and TRBJ2-2; tentatively, D is TRBD1 (6 bases). The V and J ends lost 6 bases and 6 bases respectively, with 23 bases between them. The CDR3 loop spans 16 amino acids. In germline, CDR1 is DFQATT, CDR2 SNEGSKA (reference sequence). The CDR3 DNA follows: TGCAGTGCCCCCAACTATCTGGGGGCGGTCTCCGGGGAGCTGTTTTTT. Its translation is CSAPNYLGAVSGELFF.